The next 27 T cell receptor beta chains were all read from a single sample in a study of molecular identifiers for immune sequencing clone quantification (dated by TCRdb to 2017 to 2018). The library was generated by PCR. Sequencing relied on an Illumina HiSeq 4000. TCRdb trimmed public reads at Q25 via fastp, called clones via MiXCR and kept in-frame beta chains. Every CDR3 protein is listed once, alongside the most common genes and DNA of its rows. The sample table contains more than 450,000 distinct CDR3 sequences; only one count was recorded for about a fifth of them. The ten largest account for 0.7% to 0.95% of the sample. The sequencing sample was made of naive CD8+ T cells from blood, with Jurkat cell RNA spiked in. The cell subset or site label, as the study defines it: FACS-sorted CD8+CD4-CCR7+CD45RA+ naive T cells. The receptors come from a human donor in good health. Some libraries in this study had Jurkat cell RNA spiked in.

This clonotype was counted ten times or more. The gene calls are TRBV5-8 and TRBJ2-7; D remains ambiguous. Germline V gene sequence: CDR1 SGHTS, CDR2 YDEGEE. The CDR3 spans 12 residues. The ends were cut back, 4 bases at V and 7 bases at J, with 12 bases in the middle. Here the CDR3 reads CASSPTVREQYF. CDR3 nucleotides: TGTGCCAGCAGCCCCACCGTTCGGGAGCAGTACTTC.

This chain links TRBV7-6 with TRBJ2-6; 7 bases fit TRBD2. The CDR3 sequence is 20 residues long. CDR1 and CDR2 (germline): SGHVS, FNYEAQ. The V gene end was trimmed by 5 bases and the J gene end by 4 bases; junction bases not matched to a gene: 20. CDR3 sequence (DNA): TGTGCCAGCAGCCCAAGAGGGAGGGACCTTAATCTATGGGGGGCCAACGTCCTGACTTTC. Translation gives CASSPRGRDLNLWGANVLTF.

This clonotype was counted ten times or more. The J gene is TRBJ1-4, the V gene TRBV7-6; D unclear. Trimming shortened V by 5 bases and J by 0 bases, and 10 bases separated the two germline ends. There are 15 residues in the CDR3. In germline, CDR1 is SGHVS, CDR2 FNYEAQ. CDR3 residues: CASSRRVATNEKLFF. CDR3 DNA: TGTGCCAGCAGCAGACGGGTTGCAACTAATGAAAAACTGTTTTTT.

Details on this clonotype: No conserved phenylalanine or tryptophan is present at the end of the CDR3, so a read error is the likely explanation. The V call is TRBV19, the J call TRBJ1-5; D possibly corresponds to TRBD1 (6 bases). The V end was cut by 5 bases, the J end by 0 bases, with 11 bases between. This CDR3 has 15 amino acids. Germline CDR1 and CDR2: LNHDA and SQIVND (reference sequence). The CDR3 sequence: CASSATGYSNQPQHL. DNA of the CDR3: TGTGCCAGTAGTGCGACAGGATATAGCAATCAGCCCCAGCATTTG.

This clonotype occurred many times. The CDR3 DNA follows: TGTGCCAGCAGCCCCGAGGGAACTGATACGCAGTATTTT. Translation gives CASSPEGTDTQYF. This sequence joins TRBV7-9 and TRBJ2-3; D is possibly TRBD2 (5 bases). Looked up from germline, CDR1 is SEHNR and CDR2 is FQNEAQ (reference sequence). The length of the CDR3 is 13 residues. Trimming took 5 bases from V and 6 from J, leaving 12 bases between them.

In this sample, this clonotype turned up many times. The J gene is TRBJ1-5, the V gene TRBV7-6; 7 bases line up with TRBD1. This CDR3 is built from 15 residues. The germline V gene has CDR1 SGHVS and CDR2 FNYEAQ. J gave up 0 bases and V 5 bases, and 4 bases lay outside the gene matches. CDR3 protein: CASSLGQDSNQPQHF. Here the CDR3 DNA reads TGTGCCAGCAGCCTAGGACAGGATAGCAATCAGCCCCAGCATTTT. The full variable domain, its missing parts supplied by reference TRBV7-6 and TRBJ1-5, is GAGVSQSPRYKVTKRGQDVALRCDPISGHVSLYWYRQALGQGPEFLTYFNYEAQQDKSGLPNDRFSAERPEGSISTLTIQRTEQRDSAMYRCASSLGQDSNQPQHFGDGTRLSIL.

With regard to this clonotype: Just one base apart from a much larger clone, this may be a read error. CDR3 nucleotides: TGTGCCAGCAGCACTCCTCAGGACGGTAGGGCCTACGAGCAGTACTTC. Translated, it gives CASSTPQDGRAYEQYF. The chain is built from TRBV7-9 and TRBJ2-7; D remains ambiguous. The germline V and J ends were trimmed by 5 bases and 2 bases, with 19 bases remaining between them. The germline V gene has CDR1 SEHNR and CDR2 FQNEAQ (reference sequence). The CDR3 runs 16 residues.

The V call is TRBV5-6, the J call TRBJ2-3; D unresolved. CDR1 SGHDT and CDR2 YYEEEE come from the germline V gene. The CDR3 totals 13 residues. V lost 2 bases and J lost 2, with 6 bases in between. The CDR3 bases are TGTGCCAGCAGCTTTAATCTCACAGATACGCAGTATTTT. The encoded protein is CASSFNLTDTQYF.

Only a few counts were recorded for this clonotype. For the CDR3, the DNA is TGCAGCGCCTTATTGTCGTACACTGAAGCTTTCTTT. Protein: CSALLSYTEAFF. This chain joins TRBV29-1 and TRBJ1-1; no clear D gene. Between the trimmed V and J ends, which lost 7 bases and 3 bases, there was a span of 12 bases. The CDR3 is 12 amino acids. Germline loops: CDR1 SQVTM, CDR2 ANQGSEA. Based on the CDR3 plus reference TRBV29-1 and TRBJ1-1, the full variable domain is SAVISQKPSRDICQRGTSLTIQCQVDSQVTMMFWYRQQPGQSLTLIATANQGSEATYESGFVIDKFPISRPNLTFSTLTVSNMSPEDSSIYLCSALLSYTEAFFGQGTRLTVV.

This clonotype turned up a few times. The chain has TRBV20-1 and TRBJ2-7, with 11 bases identical to TRBD2. Germline assignment: CDR1 DFQATT and CDR2 SNEGSKA (reference sequence). The CDR3 covers 14 residues. With 6 bases clipped from V and 3 bases from J, the junction kept 7 bases outside the gene matches. DNA of the CDR3: TGCAGTGCCACTTCTACTAGCGGGGGCTACGAGCAGTACTTC. Its translation: CSATSTSGGYEQYF.

This chain joins TRBV6-2 or TRBV6-3 and TRBJ2-2, with 11 bases matching TRBD2. Germline CDR1 MNHEY, CDR2 SVGEGT. The CDR3 sequence is 14 residues long. V lost 8 bases and J lost 4; bases outside the gene matches: 3. CDR3 loop: CASLLAGGTGELFF. The CDR3, as DNA: TGTGCCAGCCTCCTAGCGGGGGGCACCGGGGAGCTGTTTTTT.

Points on this clonotype: A much larger clone lies a single base off, so this may be a read error. The rearrangement uses TRBV28 and TRBJ2-1; tentatively, D is TRBD1 (6 bases). Germline CDR1 and CDR2: MDHEN and SYDVKM. Between the trimmed V and J ends, which lost 6 bases and 10 bases, there was a span of 22 bases. The CDR3 runs to 15 residues. The chain's CDR3 is CASSPRGVSSYEQFF. The CDR3 DNA reads as TGTGCCAGCAGCCCCAGGGGAGTAAGCTCCTACGAGCAGTTCTTC.

This clonotype occurred a few times. The rearrangement uses TRBV12-3 or TRBV12-4 and TRBJ2-2; possibly TRBD1 or TRBD2 for D (6 bases each). CDR3 length equals 15 residues. V was clipped by 9 bases and J by 6 bases, with 20 bases between them. The DNA for the CDR3 is TGTGCCAGTCTGGGTGGAGGGGGAATCGCCGGGGAGCTGTTTTTT. Encoded protein: CASLGGGGIAGELFF.

The DNA for the CDR3 is TGCGCCAGCAGCGACACCCTGGGGGAAGAGACCCAGTACTTC. Translated, it gives CASSDTLGEETQYF. The chain uses TRBV10-1 and TRBJ2-5; D may match TRBD1 or TRBD2 (5 bases each). Germline V gene data show CDR1 as WNHNN and CDR2 as SYGVQD (reference sequence). The V and J ends lost 6 bases and 3 bases respectively, with 14 bases between them. The CDR3 sequence is 14 residues long.

This clonotype appeared many times. V gene TRBV20-1 combines with J gene TRBJ2-7; D is perhaps TRBD2 (5 bases). CDR3 length: 13 residues. V lost 8 bases and J 6 bases, leaving 20 bases between the germline ends. CDR1 and CDR2 (germline): DFQATT, SNEGSKA (reference sequence). In DNA form, the CDR3 reads TGCAGTCCCGAAACTGACCGGGGATTCGAGCAGTACTTC. Encoded protein: CSPETDRGFEQYF.

This rearrangement joins TRBV10-2 to TRBJ1-5; tentative D call: TRBD1 (5 bases). Per germline, CDR1 WSHSY and CDR2 SAAADI. The V end lost 3 bases, the J end lost 0 bases, and 9 bases lay between the germline ends. CDR3 size: 15 residues. The DNA of the CDR3 is TGCGCCAGCAGTGACGACAGAACTAGCAATCAGCCCCAGCATTTT. Amino acid sequence: CASSDDRTSNQPQHF.

Points on this clonotype: At one of its ends the junction is not consistent with the germline gene, which may arise from a read error. The chain carries TRBV27 and TRBJ2-5; D tentatively fits TRBD1 or TRBD2 (6 bases each). This CDR3 has 16 amino acids. CDR1 MNHEY and CDR2 SMNVEV come from the germline V gene (reference sequence). The CDR3 DNA reads as TGTGCCAGCAGTTTACTCCCGGGGGCGGCCCAAGTGACCCAGTACTTC. This translates into CASSLLPGAAQVTQYF.

The table lists this clonotype with many counts. CDR3 region: CASSLEGVVEKLFF. The DNA of the CDR3 is TGCGCCAGCAGCTTGGAGGGGGTGGTTGAAAAACTGTTTTTT. J is TRBJ1-4 and V is TRBV5-1; a possible D gene is TRBD1 (6 bases). The CDR3 is made up of 14 amino acids. The V gene lost 0 bases and the J gene lost 7 bases, with 10 bases spanning the gap. Germline-derived CDR1 and CDR2 are SGHRS and YFSETQ.

In this sample, this clonotype turned up many times. The chain is built from TRBV20-1 and TRBJ2-6; perhaps TRBD2 as D (5 bases). Germline V gene sequence: CDR1 DFQATT, CDR2 SNEGSKA (reference sequence). Trimming stripped 3 bases from V and 1 base from J, with 16 bases between. This CDR3 spans 17 amino acids. The CDR3 loop is CSASPLVPLSGANVLTF. DNA of the CDR3: TGCAGTGCTAGCCCACTAGTTCCCCTTTCTGGGGCCAACGTCCTGACTTTC.

This clonotype was observed many times. The V gene is TRBV27, the J gene TRBJ1-5; TRBD1 matches at 7 bases. The CDR3 is 16 amino acids. Germline assignment: CDR1 MNHEY and CDR2 SMNVEV (reference sequence). V was clipped by 0 bases and J by 3 bases; unmatched bases: 5. The DNA of the CDR3 is TGTGCCAGCAGTTTATCTGTGGGACAGATCAATCAGCCCCAGCATTTT. Protein product: CASSLSVGQINQPQHF.

This clonotype was seen many times. The chain employs TRBV7-2 and TRBJ2-5; 10 bases fit TRBD2. The CDR3 loop spans 15 amino acids. J lost 4 bases, V lost 4 bases, and 6 bases had no gene match. CDR1 is SGHTA, CDR2 FQGNSA, per germline. The CDR3 sequence is CASSWGLALGETQYF. DNA of the CDR3: TGTGCCAGCAGCTGGGGACTAGCGCTAGGAGAGACCCAGTACTTC.

This clonotype was counted a few times. The V and J genes are TRBV25-1 and TRBJ2-1; D is undetermined. Trimming removed 5 bases from V and 0 bases from J, with 14 bases in between. Germline assignment: CDR1 MGHDK and CDR2 SYGVNS. The CDR3 is 16 amino acids. CDR3 amino acids: CASSPAALSSYNEQFF. CDR3 bases: TGTGCCAGCAGTCCCGCGGCCCTAAGCTCCTACAATGAGCAGTTCTTC.

This clonotype was detected many times. DNA for the CDR3: TGTGCCAGCAGCGCTACCAGGGGGCGGAATGAGCAGTTCTTC. This translates into CASSATRGRNEQFF. V is TRBV28 and J is TRBJ2-1; 8 bases agree with TRBD1. This CDR3 comprises 14 residues. Trimming cost V 6 bases and J 7 bases; bases outside gene matches: 8. From germline, CDR1 is MDHEN and CDR2 SYDVKM.

J is TRBJ2-7 and V is TRBV7-9, with D tentatively TRBD1 or TRBD2 (6 bases each). The germline V and J ends were trimmed by 11 bases and 0 bases, with 17 bases remaining between them. Germline V gene data show CDR1 as SEHNR and CDR2 as FQNEAQ (reference sequence). This CDR3 contains 14 residues. Here the CDR3 DNA reads TGTGCCGGCGTAGGGGGGTCGAGCTCCTACGAGCAGTACTTC. Translated, it gives CAGVGGSSSYEQYF.

This chain links TRBV27 with TRBJ1-6, with TRBD1 matching 9 bases. Germline CDR1 is MNHEY and CDR2 is SMNVEV (reference sequence). Trimming at V came to 6 bases and at J to 9 bases, leaving 9 bases not matched to a gene. This CDR3 is built from 15 residues. The CDR3 here is CASSPPGQGTSPLHF. The CDR3 region has the DNA TGTGCCAGCAGCCCTCCGGGACAGGGAACTTCACCCCTCCACTTT.

The chain combines TRBV5-4 with TRBJ2-3, with 8 bases fitting TRBD2. This CDR3 contains 15 residues. V shed 2 bases, J shed 2 bases, and the junction held 4 bases outside the gene matches. Germline V gene data show CDR1 as SGHNT and CDR2 as YYREEE (reference sequence). The CDR3 sequence: CASSFASGYTDTQYF. In nucleotides, the CDR3 is TGTGCCAGCAGCTTCGCTAGCGGGTACACAGATACGCAGTATTTT. The full variable domain, in which reference TRBV5-4 and TRBJ2-3 provide the parts outside the CDR3, is ETGVTQSPTHLIKTRGQQVTLRCSSQSGHNTVSWYQQALGQGPQFIFQYYREEENGRGNFPPRFSGLQFPNYSSELNVNALELDDSALYLCASSFASGYTDTQYFGPGTRLTVL.

This clonotype was observed at least ten times. The J gene is TRBJ1-1, the V gene TRBV29-1; no reliable D call. Trimming removed 4 bases from V and 8 bases from J, with 11 bases in between. Germline-derived CDR1 and CDR2 are SQVTM and ANQGSEA. This CDR3 has 11 amino acids. The CDR3: CSVVRAPEAFF. CDR3 DNA sequence: TGCAGCGTTGTACGGGCCCCAGAAGCTTTCTTT.